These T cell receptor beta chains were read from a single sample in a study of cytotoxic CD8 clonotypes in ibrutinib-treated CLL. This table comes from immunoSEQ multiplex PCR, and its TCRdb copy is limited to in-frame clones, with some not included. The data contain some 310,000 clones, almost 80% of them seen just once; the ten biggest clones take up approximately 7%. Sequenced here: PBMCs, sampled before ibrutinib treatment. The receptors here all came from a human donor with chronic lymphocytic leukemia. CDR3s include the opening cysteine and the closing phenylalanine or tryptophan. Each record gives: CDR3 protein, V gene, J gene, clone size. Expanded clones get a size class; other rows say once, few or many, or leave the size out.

CDR3 protein: CASSLLGGAPGTEQFF
V gene: TRBV4-3
J gene: TRBJ2-1
clone size: NA

CDR3 protein: CASSQGAIDQPQHF
V gene: TRBV18
J gene: TRBJ1-5
clone size: NA

CDR3 protein: CAWSVGRKNIQYF
V gene: TRBV30
J gene: TRBJ2-4
clone size: NA

CDR3 protein: CASSLGQYGGYTF
V gene: TRBV5-1
J gene: TRBJ1-2
clone size: few

CDR3 protein: CASRPTPNTGELFF
V gene: TRBV7-2
J gene: TRBJ2-2
clone size: few

CDR3 protein: CASSQDHRTAVATNEKLFF
V gene: TRBV4-3
J gene: TRBJ1-4
clone size: NA

CDR3 protein: CASSLGRSSYEQYF
V gene: TRBV19
J gene: TRBJ2-7
clone size: NA

CDR3 protein: CASSGDFPGVDEQFF
V gene: TRBV6-1
J gene: TRBJ2-1
clone size: few

CDR3 protein: CATQSGLAGDEDTQYF
V gene: TRBV11-2
J gene: TRBJ2-3
clone size: NA

CDR3 protein: CASSPGQDTEAFF
V gene: TRBV5-1
J gene: TRBJ1-1
clone size: NA

CDR3 protein: CASSLLSSGNTIYF
V gene: TRBV5-6
J gene: TRBJ1-3
clone size: NA

CDR3 protein: CASSRTSGSRETQYF
V gene: TRBV5-6
J gene: TRBJ2-5
clone size: NA

CDR3 protein: CASSVGGKETQYF
V gene: TRBV9
J gene: TRBJ2-5
clone size: NA

CDR3 protein: CASSVGGGPNYEQYF
V gene: TRBV9
J gene: TRBJ2-7
clone size: NA

CDR3 protein: CASSYGQGIFYEQYF
V gene: TRBV6-5
J gene: TRBJ2-7
clone size: NA

CDR3 protein: CASSLVGTSGTIGELFF
V gene: TRBV7-2
J gene: TRBJ2-2
clone size: NA

CDR3 protein: CASSTTSGRASGLWYEQYF
V gene: TRBV21-1
J gene: TRBJ2-7
clone size: few

CDR3 protein: CASSDRAGNEQFF
V gene: TRBV6-6
J gene: TRBJ2-1
clone size: NA

CDR3 protein: CASSQDEGRQPQHF
V gene: TRBV4-1
J gene: TRBJ1-5
clone size: once

CDR3 protein: CAPGTSPLVEETQYF
V gene: TRBV10-1
J gene: TRBJ2-5
clone size: once

CDR3 protein: CASSQSTSSYNEQFF
V gene: TRBV4-2
J gene: TRBJ2-1
clone size: few

CDR3 protein: CATANWGADIQYF
V gene: TRBV15
J gene: TRBJ2-4
clone size: NA

CDR3 protein: CASSRGPTVGEQFF
V gene: TRBV9
J gene: TRBJ2-1
clone size: NA

CDR3 protein: CATGTADPGELFF
V gene: TRBV28
J gene: TRBJ2-2
clone size: NA

CDR3 protein: CASVRGQGYDTQYF
V gene: TRBV19
J gene: TRBJ2-3
clone size: once